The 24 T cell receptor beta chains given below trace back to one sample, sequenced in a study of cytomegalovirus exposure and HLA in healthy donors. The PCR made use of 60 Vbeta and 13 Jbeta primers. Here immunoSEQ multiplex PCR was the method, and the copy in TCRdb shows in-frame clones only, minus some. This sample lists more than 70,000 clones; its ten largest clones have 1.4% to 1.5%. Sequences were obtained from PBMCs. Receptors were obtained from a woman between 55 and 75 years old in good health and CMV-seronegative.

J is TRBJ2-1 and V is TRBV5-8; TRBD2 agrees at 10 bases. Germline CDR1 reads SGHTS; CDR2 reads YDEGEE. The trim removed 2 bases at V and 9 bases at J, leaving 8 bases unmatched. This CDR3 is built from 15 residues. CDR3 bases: TGTGCCAGCAGCTTCAAGCGGGAGGGCCAGGGTGAGCAGTTCTTC. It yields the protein CASSFKREGQGEQFF.

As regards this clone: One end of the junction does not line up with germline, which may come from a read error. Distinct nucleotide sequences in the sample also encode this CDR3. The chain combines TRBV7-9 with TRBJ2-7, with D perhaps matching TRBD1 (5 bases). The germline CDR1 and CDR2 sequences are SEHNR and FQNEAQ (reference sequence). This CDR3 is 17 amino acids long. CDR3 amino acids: CASSLSTIQGSPYEQYF. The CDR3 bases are TGTGCCAGCAGCTTGTCGACCATCCAGGGTTCCCCCTACGAGCAGTATTTC.

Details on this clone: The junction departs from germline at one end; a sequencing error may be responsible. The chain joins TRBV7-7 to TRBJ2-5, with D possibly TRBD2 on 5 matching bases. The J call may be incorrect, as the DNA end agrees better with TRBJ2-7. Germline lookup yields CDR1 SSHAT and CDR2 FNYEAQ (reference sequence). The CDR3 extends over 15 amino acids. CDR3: CASSPDRGSSYEQYF. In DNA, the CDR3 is TGTGCTAGCAGCCCCGATCGTGGGAGCTCCTACGAGCAGTACTTC.

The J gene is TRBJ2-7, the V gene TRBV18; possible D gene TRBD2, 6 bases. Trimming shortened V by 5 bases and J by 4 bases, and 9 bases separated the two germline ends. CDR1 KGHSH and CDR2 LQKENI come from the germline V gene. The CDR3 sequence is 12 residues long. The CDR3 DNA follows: TGTGCCAGCTCAGCACTAGCTTACGAGCAGTACTTC. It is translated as CASSALAYEQYF.

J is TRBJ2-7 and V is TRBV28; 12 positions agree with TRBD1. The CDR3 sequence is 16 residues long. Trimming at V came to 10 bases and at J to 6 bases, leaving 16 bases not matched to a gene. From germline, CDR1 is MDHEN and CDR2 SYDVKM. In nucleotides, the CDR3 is TGTGCCATCGCCCCTCGTCGAGGGGACAGGGGGCGCGAGCAGTACTTC. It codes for CAIAPRRGDRGREQYF.

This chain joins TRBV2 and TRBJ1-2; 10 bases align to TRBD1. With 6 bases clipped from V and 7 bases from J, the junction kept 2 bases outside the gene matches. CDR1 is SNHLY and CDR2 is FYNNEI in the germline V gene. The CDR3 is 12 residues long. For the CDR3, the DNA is TGTGCCAGCAGGGACAGGGGGACTGGCTACACCTTC. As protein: CASRDRGTGYTF.

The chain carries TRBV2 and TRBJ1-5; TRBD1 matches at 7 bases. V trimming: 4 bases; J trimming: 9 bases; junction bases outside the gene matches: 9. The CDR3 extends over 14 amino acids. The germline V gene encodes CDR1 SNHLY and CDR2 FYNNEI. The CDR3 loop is CASSGGTESGPQHF. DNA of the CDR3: TGTGCCAGCAGTGGAGGGACAGAATCAGGGCCCCAGCATTTT. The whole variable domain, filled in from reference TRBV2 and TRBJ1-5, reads EPEVTQTPSHQVTQMGQEVILRCVPISNHLYFYWYRQILGQKVEFLVSFYNNEISEKSEIFDDQFSVERPDGSNFTLKIRSTKLEDSAMYFCASSGGTESGPQHFGDGTRLSIL.

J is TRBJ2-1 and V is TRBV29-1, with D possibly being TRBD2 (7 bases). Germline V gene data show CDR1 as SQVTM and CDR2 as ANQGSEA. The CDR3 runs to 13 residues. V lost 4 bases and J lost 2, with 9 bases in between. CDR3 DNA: TGCAGCGTTGGGGGGGGCCCCTACAATGAGCAGTTCTTC. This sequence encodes CSVGGGPYNEQFF.

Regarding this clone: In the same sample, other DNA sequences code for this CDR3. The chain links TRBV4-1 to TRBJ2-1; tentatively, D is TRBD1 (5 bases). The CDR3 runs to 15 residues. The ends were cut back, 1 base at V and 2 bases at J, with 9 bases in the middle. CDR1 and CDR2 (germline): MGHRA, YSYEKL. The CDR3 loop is CASSQGWGPYNEQFF. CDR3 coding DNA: TGCGCCAGCAGCCAAGGCTGGGGCCCCTACAATGAGCAGTTCTTC.

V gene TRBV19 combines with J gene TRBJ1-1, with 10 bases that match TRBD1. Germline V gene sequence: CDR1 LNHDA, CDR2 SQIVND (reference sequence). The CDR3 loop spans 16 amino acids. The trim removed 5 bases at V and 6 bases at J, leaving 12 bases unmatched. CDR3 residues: CASSAWSGTGAPEAFF. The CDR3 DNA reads TGTGCCAGTAGTGCGTGGTCCGGGACAGGGGCCCCTGAAGCTTTCTTT.

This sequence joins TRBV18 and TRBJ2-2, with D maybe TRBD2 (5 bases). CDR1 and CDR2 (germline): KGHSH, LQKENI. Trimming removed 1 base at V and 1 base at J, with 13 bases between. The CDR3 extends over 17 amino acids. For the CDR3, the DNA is TGTGCCAGCTCACCACTTCCAGCGGATCAGAACACCGGGGAGCTGTTTTTT. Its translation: CASSPLPADQNTGELFF.

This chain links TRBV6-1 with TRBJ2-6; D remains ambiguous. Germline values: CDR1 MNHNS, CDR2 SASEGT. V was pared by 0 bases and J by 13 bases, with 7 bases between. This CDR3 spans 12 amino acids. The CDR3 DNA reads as TGTGCCAGCAGTGAAGCCCTTTTTGTCCTGACTTTC. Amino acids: CASSEALFVLTF.

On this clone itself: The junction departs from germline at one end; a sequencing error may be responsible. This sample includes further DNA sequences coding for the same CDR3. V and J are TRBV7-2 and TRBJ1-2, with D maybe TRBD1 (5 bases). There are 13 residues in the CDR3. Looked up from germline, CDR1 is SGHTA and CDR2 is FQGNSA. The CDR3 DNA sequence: TGCGCCAGCAGCTCGGACACGGATCGGGGCTACACCTTC. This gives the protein CASSSDTDRGYTF. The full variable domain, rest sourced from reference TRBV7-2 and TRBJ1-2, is GAGVSQSPSNKVTEKGKDVELRCDPISGHTALYWYRQSLGQGLEFLIYFQGNSAPDKSGLPSDRFSAERTGGSVSTLTIQRTQQEDSAVYLCASSSDTDRGYTFGSGTRLTVV.

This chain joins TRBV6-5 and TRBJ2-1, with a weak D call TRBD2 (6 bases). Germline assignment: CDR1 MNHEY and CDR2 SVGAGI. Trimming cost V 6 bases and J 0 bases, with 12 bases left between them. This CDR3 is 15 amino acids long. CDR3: CASRPPRGSYNEQFF. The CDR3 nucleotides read TGTGCCAGCAGACCACCGCGGGGCTCCTACAATGAGCAGTTCTTC.

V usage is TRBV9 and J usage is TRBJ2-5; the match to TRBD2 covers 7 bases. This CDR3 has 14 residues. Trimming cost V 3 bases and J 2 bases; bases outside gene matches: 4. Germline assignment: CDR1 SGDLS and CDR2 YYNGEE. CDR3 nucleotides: TGTGCCAGCAGCGCCTGGGGGGGACAAGAGACCCAGTACTTC. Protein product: CASSAWGGQETQYF.

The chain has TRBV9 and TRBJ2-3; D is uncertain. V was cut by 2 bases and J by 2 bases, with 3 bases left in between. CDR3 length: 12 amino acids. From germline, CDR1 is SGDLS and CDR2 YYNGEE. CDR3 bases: TGTGCCAGCAGCGTCCTCACAGATACGCAGTATTTT. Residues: CASSVLTDTQYF.

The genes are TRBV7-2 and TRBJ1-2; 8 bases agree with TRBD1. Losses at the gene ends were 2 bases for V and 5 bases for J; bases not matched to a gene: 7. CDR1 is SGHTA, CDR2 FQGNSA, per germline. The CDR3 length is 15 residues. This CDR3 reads CASSLTGTGEYGYTF. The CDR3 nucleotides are TGTGCCAGCAGCTTAACCGGGACAGGCGAGTATGGCTACACCTTC.

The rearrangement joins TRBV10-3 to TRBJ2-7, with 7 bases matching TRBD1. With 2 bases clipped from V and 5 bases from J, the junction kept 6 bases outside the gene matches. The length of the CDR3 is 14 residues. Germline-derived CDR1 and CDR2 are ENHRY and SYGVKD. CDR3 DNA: TGTGCCATCAGTGAGGGGACAGTGGTTGACGAGCAGTACTTC. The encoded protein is CAISEGTVVDEQYF.

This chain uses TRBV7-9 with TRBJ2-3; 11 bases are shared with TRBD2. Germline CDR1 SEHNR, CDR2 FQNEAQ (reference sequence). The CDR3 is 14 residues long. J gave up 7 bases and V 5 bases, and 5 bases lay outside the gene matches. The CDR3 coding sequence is TGTGCCAGCAGCGACGGACTAGCGGGCCATACGCAGTATTTT. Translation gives CASSDGLAGHTQYF. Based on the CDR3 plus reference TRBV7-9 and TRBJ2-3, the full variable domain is DTGVSQNPRHKITKRGQNVTFRCDPISEHNRLYWYRQTLGQGPEFLTYFQNEAQLEKSRLLSDRFSAERPKGSFSTLEIQRTEQGDSAMYLCASSDGLAGHTQYFGPGTRLTVL.

CDR3 protein: CASVPTGLAGGLAKNIQYF. The CDR3 nucleotides read TGTGCCAGCGTACCTACGGGACTAGCGGGAGGTCTAGCCAAAAACATTCAGTACTTC. The chain combines TRBV21-1 with TRBJ2-4; TRBD2, as called in the table, went unchecked against the DNA. TRBV21-1 is a documented pseudogene. The CDR3 totals 19 residues.

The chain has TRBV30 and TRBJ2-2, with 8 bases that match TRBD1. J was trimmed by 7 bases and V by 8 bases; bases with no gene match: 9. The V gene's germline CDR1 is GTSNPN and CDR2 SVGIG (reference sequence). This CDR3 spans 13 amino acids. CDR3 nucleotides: TGTGCCGCTGGGGACAGGAGGGACGGGGAGCTGTTTTTT. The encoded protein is CAAGDRRDGELFF.

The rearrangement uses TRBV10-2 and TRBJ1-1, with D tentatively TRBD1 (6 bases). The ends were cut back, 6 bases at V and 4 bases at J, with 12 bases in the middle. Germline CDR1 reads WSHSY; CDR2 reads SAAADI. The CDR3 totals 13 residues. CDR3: CASRRQALTEAFF. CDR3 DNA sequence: TGCGCCAGCAGAAGACAGGCCCTCACTGAAGCTTTCTTT.

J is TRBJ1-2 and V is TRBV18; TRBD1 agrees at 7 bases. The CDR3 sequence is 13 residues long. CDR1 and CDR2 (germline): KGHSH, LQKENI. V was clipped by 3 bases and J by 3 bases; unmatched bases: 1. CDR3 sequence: CASSPGQDYGYTF. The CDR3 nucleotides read TGTGCCAGCTCACCCGGACAGGACTATGGCTACACCTTC.

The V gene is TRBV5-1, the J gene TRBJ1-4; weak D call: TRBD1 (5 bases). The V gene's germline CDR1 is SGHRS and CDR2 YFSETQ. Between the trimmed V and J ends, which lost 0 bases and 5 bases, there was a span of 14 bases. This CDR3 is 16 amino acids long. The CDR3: CASSLGSQTENEKLFF. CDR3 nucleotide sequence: TGCGCCAGCAGCTTGGGGTCGCAGACAGAAAATGAAAAACTGTTTTTT.